The entry below describes one T cell receptor beta chain. This entry belongs to a study of blood T cell repertoires in COVID-19. Study overall: T cells, B-cell-depleted T cells, or PBMCs provided the cDNA or gDNA that served as material.

Germline V lookup: CDR1 DFQATT, CDR2 SNEGSKA (reference sequence). This CDR3 is 15 amino acids long. V shed 3 bases and J 5 bases; nucleotides not matched to a gene: 11. Libraries were prepared by immunoSEQ multiplex PCR; TCRdb keeps only in-frame clonotypes and omits some of them. This table has some 170,000 clones, about 81% appearing once. Sequencing used peripheral blood. The source is a woman in her seventies with acute or convalescent COVID-19. The chain combines TRBV20-1 with TRBJ1-2, with TRBD1 identical over 8 bases. CDR3 in amino acids: CSASGRGRDRYGYTF. The CDR3 DNA is TGCAGTGCTAGTGGCAGGGGGCGGGACCGATATGGCTACACCTTC.